The clone carrying this T cell receptor (beta chain) was seen repeatedly, ten times or more. Antigen unknown. TCRbeta library preparation incorporated unique molecular identifiers. MiXCR was run by TCRdb on the PCR reads, yielding one entry per CDR3 protein. The sample consists of around 490,000 distinct CDR3 sequences, 11% of them appearing once. This sample was included in a study of T-cell reconstitution after alpha-beta-depleted transplantation in children. Per the germline V gene, CDR1 is SGHAT and CDR2 is FQDESV (reference sequence). Trimming at V came to 0 bases and at J to 0 bases, leaving 7 bases not matched to a gene. The CDR3 covers 18 residues. Study conclusions and caveats: Alpha-beta T cells about two months after transplant reportedly derived from several hundred expanded graft clones.

The rearrangement joins TRBV11-1 to TRBJ2-1, with 8 bases matching TRBD2. This sequence was found in a female patient aged 2-15 years who had a stem cell transplant for aplastic anemia, so the T cells may come from the graft donor. The starting material was PBMCs, mostly from graft donor cells, obtained 180 days after TCRalphabeta/CD19-depleted stem cell transplant. The CDR3: CASSLAGASGGSYNEQFF. DNA for the CDR3: TGTGCCAGCAGCTTAGCAGGGGCGAGCGGGGGCTCCTACAATGAGCAGTTCTTC.